One sample yielded the 8 T cell receptor beta chains listed below, sequenced in a study of response to subunit inactivated influenza vaccine. TCRdb re-called the RT-PCR reads through MiXCR, storing one row per CDR3 protein. The sample lists approximately 290,000 distinct CDR3 sequences, about 20% occurring once. The sequencing used PBMCs from blood, collected 21 months after vaccination. The receptors stem from a man aged 50 to 69 who received an inactivated influenza vaccine.

The chain is built from TRBV20-1 and TRBJ2-4, with a weak D call TRBD2 (5 bases). Germline assignment: CDR1 DFQATT and CDR2 SNEGSKA (reference sequence). The CDR3 totals 15 residues. The V gene lost 0 bases and the J gene lost 1 base, with 10 bases spanning the gap. The CDR3 is CSAREWASAKNIQYF. CDR3 sequence (DNA): TGCAGTGCTAGAGAATGGGCTAGCGCCAAAAACATTCAGTACTTC.

This clonotype was found many times. The V and J genes are TRBV18 and TRBJ1-2; 7 bases are a match to TRBD1. Germline V gene sequence: CDR1 KGHSH, CDR2 LQKENI. J was trimmed by 8 bases and V by 2 bases; bases with no gene match: 5. This CDR3 comprises 13 residues. CDR3 sequence: CASSPRQGGGYTF. The CDR3 DNA is TGTGCCAGCTCACCAAGACAGGGAGGAGGCTACACCTTC.

This clonotype was recorded a few times. The CDR3 here is CASSQDFVAGDNEQFF. The CDR3 bases are TGTGCCAGCAGCCAAGATTTTGTAGCGGGGGACAATGAGCAGTTCTTC. The chain is built from TRBV3-1 and TRBJ2-1, with 9 bases matching TRBD2. The length of the CDR3 is 16 residues. The germline gives CDR1 LGHDT, CDR2 YNNKEL (reference sequence). V shed 0 bases and J 5 bases; nucleotides not matched to a gene: 5.

This clonotype was counted ten times or more. V is TRBV29-1 and J is TRBJ1-2; TRBD1 might be the D (5 bases). Trimming took off 6 bases at V and 4 bases at J, with 12 bases between the two ends. Germline V gene data show CDR1 as SQVTM and CDR2 as ANQGSEA. The CDR3 has 12 residues. The CDR3 bases are TGCAGCGTCGATGGGACGGCCTATGGCTACACCTTC. As protein: CSVDGTAYGYTF.

The rearrangement links TRBV6-1 to TRBJ2-1; D remains unclear. The germline V gene encodes CDR1 MNHNS and CDR2 SASEGT. V was clipped by 8 bases and J by 0 bases, with 11 bases between them. The length of the CDR3 is 14 residues. This chain's CDR3 is CASSRVSSYNEQFF. DNA for the CDR3: TGTGCCAGCTCTCGGGTGAGCTCCTACAATGAGCAGTTCTTC.

J is TRBJ2-7 and V is TRBV4-3; 10 bases match TRBD2. J lost 3 bases, V lost 4 bases, and 6 bases had no gene match. This CDR3 comprises 15 residues. Germline CDR1 and CDR2: LGHNA and YSLEER. The CDR3 DNA reads TGCGCCAGCAGCCTAAGCGGGGGGGTAAACTACGAGCAGTACTTC. Translating it yields CASSLSGGVNYEQYF.

V gene TRBV28 combines with J gene TRBJ1-6; D gene unclear. With 8 bases removed from V and 3 bases from J, the gap between germline ends came to 17 bases. This CDR3 is built from 16 residues. Germline V gene data show CDR1 as MDHEN and CDR2 as SYDVKM. CDR3 in amino acids: CASFKTRRSYNSPLHF. The CDR3 region has the DNA TGTGCCAGCTTTAAGACCCGACGGAGCTATAATTCACCCCTCCACTTT.

This clonotype was counted between two and nine times. V gene TRBV5-1 combines with J gene TRBJ2-3, with TRBD1 identical over 7 bases. V lost 2 bases and J lost 6; bases outside the gene matches: 6. The CDR3 consists of 14 residues. Germline CDR1 reads SGHRS; CDR2 reads YFSETQ. CDR3 region: CASSFGDSRDTQYF. The CDR3 coding sequence is TGCGCCAGCAGCTTCGGGGACAGTAGGGATACGCAGTATTTT.